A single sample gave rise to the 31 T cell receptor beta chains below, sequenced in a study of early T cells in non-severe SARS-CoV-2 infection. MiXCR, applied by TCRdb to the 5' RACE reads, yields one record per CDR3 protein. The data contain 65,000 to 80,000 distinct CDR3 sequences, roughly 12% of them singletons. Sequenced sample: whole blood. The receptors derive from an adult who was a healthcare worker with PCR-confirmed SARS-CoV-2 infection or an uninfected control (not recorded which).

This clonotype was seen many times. DNA of the CDR3: TGTGCCAGCAGCACGGGACAGAACACCGGGGAGCTGTTTTTT. Protein product: CASSTGQNTGELFF. The V and J genes are TRBV5-6 and TRBJ2-2; D might be TRBD1 (6 bases). The V and J ends lost 4 bases and 1 base respectively, with 8 bases between them. Looked up from germline, CDR1 is SGHDT and CDR2 is YYEEEE. The CDR3 runs to 14 residues.

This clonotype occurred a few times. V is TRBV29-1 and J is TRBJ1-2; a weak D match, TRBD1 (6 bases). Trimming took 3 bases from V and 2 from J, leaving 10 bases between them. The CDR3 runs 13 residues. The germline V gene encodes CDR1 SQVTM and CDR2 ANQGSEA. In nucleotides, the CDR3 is TGCAGCGTTGAGGACAGCCAAAACTATGGCTACACCTTC. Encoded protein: CSVEDSQNYGYTF.

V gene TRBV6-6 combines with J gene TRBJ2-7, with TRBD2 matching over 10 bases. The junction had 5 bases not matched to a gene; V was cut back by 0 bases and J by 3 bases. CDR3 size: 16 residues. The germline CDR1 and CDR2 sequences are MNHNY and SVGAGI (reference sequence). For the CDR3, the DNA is TGTGCCAGCAGTTACTCATCGGTAGCGGGAGGCTACGAGCAGTACTTC. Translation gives CASSYSSVAGGYEQYF.

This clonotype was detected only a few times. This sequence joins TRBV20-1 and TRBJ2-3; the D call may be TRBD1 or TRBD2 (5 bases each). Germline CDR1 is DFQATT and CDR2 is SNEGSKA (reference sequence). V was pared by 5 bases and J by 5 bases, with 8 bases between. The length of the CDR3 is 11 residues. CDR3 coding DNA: TGCAGTGCTTGGGACGGAGATACGCAGTATTTT. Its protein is CSAWDGDTQYF.

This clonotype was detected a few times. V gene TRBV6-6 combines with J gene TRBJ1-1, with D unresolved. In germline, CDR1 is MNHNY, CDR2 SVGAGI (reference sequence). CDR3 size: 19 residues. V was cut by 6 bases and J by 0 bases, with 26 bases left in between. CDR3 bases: TGTGCCAGCAGCTGTGATTGCTCGGTCGGCACCCCCATGAACACTGAAGCTTTCTTT. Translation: CASSCDCSVGTPMNTEAFF.

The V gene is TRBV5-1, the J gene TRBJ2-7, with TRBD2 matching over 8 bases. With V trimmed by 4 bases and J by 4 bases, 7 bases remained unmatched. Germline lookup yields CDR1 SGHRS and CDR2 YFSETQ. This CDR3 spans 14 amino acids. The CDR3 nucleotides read TGCGCCAGCAGCAAGACTAGCGAGAGTTACGAGCAGTACTTC. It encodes CASSKTSESYEQYF.

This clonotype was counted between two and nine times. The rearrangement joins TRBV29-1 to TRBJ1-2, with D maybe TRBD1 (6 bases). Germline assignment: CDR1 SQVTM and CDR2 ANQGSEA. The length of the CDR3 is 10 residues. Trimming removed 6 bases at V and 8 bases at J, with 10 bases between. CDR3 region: CSVDSRGYTF. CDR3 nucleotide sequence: TGCAGCGTGGACAGTCGGGGCTACACCTTC.

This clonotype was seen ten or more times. The chain's CDR3 is CASSFPLLLQGLRNSPLHF. In DNA, the CDR3 is TGTGCCAGCAGTTTCCCTCTCTTACTTCAGGGTCTCAGGAATTCACCCCTCCACTTT. The J gene is TRBJ1-6, the V gene TRBV12-3 or TRBV12-4, with D perhaps TRBD1 (5 bases). CDR3 length: 19 residues. Trimming pared 3 bases from V and 7 bases from J, leaving 25 bases between.

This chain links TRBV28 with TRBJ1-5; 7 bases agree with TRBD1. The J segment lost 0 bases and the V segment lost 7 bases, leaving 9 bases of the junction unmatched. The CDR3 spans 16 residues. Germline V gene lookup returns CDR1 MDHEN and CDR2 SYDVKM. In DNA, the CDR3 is TGTGCCAGCATCGCCGGGACAGTTGCTAGCAATCAGCCCCAGCATTTT. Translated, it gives CASIAGTVASNQPQHF.

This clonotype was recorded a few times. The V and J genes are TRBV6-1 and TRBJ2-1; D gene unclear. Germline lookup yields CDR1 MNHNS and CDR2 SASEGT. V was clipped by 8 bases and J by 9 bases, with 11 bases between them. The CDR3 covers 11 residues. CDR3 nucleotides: TGTGCCAGCTCGAGACTGAGTGAGCAGTTCTTC. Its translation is CASSRLSEQFF.

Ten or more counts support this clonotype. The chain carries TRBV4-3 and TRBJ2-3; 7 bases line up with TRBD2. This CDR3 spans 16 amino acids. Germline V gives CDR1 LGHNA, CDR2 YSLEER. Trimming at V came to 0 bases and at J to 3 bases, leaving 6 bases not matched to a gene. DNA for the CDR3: TGCGCCAGCAGCCAAGATTTAGGCGGGGGTACAGATACGCAGTATTTT. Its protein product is CASSQDLGGGTDTQYF.

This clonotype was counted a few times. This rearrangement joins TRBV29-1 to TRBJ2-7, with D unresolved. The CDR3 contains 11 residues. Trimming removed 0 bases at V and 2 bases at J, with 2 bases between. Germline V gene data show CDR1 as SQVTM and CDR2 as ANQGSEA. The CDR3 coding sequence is TGCAGCGTTGAAGATACCTACGAGCAGTACTTC. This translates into CSVEDTYEQYF.

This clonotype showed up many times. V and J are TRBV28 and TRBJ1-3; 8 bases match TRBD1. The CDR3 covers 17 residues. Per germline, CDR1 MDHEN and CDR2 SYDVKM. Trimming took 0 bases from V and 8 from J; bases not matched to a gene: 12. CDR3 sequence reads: CASSLWAGGSNRDTIYF. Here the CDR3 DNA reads TGTGCCAGCAGTTTATGGGCAGGGGGCTCGAATAGGGACACCATATATTTT.

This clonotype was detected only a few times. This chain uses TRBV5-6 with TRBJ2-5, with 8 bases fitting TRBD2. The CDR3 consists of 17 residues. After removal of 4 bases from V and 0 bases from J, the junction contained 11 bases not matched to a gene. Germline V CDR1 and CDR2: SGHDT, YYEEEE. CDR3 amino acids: CASSPEAGASYQETQYF. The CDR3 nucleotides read TGTGCCAGCAGCCCCGAAGCGGGGGCTTCGTACCAAGAGACCCAGTACTTC.

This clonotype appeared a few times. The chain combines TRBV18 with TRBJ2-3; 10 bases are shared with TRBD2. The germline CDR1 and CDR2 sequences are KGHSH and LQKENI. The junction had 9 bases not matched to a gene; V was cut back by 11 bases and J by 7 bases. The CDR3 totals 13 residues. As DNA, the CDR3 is TGTGCCGGAACTAGCGGGGCGCCGAATACGCAGTATTTT. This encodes CAGTSGAPNTQYF. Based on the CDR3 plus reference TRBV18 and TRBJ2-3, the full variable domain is NAGVMQNPRHLVRRRGQEARLRCSPMKGHSHVYWYRQLPEEGLKFMVYLQKENIIDESGMPKERFSAEFPKEGPSILRIQQVVRGDSAAYFCAGTSGAPNTQYFGPGTRLTVL.

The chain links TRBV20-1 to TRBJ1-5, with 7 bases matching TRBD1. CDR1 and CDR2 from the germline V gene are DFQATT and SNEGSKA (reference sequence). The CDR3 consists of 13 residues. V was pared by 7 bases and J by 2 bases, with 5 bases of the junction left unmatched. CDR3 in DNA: TGCAGTGTTACTGGACAGGGCAATCAGCCCCAGCATTTT. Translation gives CSVTGQGNQPQHF.

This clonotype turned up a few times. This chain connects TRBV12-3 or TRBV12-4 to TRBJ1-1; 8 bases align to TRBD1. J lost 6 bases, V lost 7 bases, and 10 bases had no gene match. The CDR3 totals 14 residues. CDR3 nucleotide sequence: TGTGCCAGCATTGTAGACAGGGGAATGCCTGAAGCTTTCTTT. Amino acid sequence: CASIVDRGMPEAFF.

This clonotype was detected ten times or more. The DNA for the CDR3 is TGCGCCAGCAGTGAGACTTCCCAGCCCCAGCATTTT. Amino acids: CASSETSQPQHF. This rearrangement joins TRBV10-2 to TRBJ1-5; D not certain. Looked up from germline, CDR1 is WSHSY and CDR2 is SAAADI. This CDR3 spans 12 amino acids. The V end lost 2 bases, the J end lost 7 bases, and 6 bases lay between the germline ends.

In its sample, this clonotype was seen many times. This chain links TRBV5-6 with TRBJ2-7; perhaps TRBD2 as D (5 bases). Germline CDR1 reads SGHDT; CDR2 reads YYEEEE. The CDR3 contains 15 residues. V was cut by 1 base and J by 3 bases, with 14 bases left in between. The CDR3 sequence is CASSLSGSGYYEQYF. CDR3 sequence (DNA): TGTGCCAGCAGCTTGTCTGGCAGCGGATACTACGAGCAGTACTTC.

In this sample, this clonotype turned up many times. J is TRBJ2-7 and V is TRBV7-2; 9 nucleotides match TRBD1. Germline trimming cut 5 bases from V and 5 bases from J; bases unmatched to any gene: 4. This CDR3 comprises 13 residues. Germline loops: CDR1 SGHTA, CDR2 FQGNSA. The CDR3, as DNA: TGTGCCAGCAGCGGGGACAGGGACCACGAGCAGTACTTC. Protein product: CASSGDRDHEQYF. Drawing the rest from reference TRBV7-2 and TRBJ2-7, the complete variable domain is GAGVSQSPSNKVTEKGKDVELRCDPISGHTALYWYRQSLGQGLEFLIYFQGNSAPDKSGLPSDRFSAERTGGSVSTLTIQRTQQEDSAVYLCASSGDRDHEQYFGPGTRLTVT.

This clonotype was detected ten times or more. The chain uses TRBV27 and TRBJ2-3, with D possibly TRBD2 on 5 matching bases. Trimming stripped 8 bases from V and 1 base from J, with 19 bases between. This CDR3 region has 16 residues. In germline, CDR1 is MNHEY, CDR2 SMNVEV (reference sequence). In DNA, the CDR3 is TGTGCCAGCCGGAAGCTAGCTGAAAGAGGCACAGATACGCAGTATTTT. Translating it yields CASRKLAERGTDTQYF.

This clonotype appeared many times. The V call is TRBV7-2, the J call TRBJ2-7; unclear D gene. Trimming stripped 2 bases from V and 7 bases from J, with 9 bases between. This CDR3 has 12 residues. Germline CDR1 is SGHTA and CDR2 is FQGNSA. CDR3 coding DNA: TGTGCCAGCAGCTTAAGTTGGCGGGAGCAGTACTTC. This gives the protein CASSLSWREQYF.

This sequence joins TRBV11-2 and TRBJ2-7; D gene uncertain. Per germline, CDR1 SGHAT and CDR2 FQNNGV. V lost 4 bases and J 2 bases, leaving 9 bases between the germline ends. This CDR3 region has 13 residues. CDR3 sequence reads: CASSSPLAYEQYF. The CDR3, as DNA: TGTGCCAGCAGCTCCCCTCTTGCCTACGAGCAGTACTTC.

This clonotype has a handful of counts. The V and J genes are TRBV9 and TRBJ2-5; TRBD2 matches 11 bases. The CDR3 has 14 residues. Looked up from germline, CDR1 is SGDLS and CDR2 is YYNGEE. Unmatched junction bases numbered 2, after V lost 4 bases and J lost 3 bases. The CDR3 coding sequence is TGTGCCAGCAGCAAGGGACTAGCGGAAGAGACCCAGTACTTC. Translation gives CASSKGLAEETQYF.

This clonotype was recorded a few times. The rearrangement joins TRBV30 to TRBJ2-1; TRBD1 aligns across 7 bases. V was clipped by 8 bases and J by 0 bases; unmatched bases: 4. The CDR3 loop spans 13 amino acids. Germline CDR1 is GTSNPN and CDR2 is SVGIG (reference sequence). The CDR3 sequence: CARRDSSYNEQFF. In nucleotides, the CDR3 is TGTGCCCGAAGGGACAGCTCCTACAATGAGCAGTTCTTC.

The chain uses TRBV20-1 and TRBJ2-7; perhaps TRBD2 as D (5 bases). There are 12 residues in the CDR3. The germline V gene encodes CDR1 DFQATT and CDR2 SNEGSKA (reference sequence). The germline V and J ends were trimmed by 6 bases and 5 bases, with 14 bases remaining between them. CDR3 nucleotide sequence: TGCAGTGCCGAACGGGGTTCCGACGAGCAGTACTTC. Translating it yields CSAERGSDEQYF.

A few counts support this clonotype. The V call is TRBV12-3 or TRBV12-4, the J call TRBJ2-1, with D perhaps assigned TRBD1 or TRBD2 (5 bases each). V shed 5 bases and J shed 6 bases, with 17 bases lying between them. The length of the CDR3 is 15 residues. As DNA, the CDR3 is TGTGCCAGCAGTGACGGGGCCGGGGTGCTCAATGAGCAGTTCTTC. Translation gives CASSDGAGVLNEQFF.

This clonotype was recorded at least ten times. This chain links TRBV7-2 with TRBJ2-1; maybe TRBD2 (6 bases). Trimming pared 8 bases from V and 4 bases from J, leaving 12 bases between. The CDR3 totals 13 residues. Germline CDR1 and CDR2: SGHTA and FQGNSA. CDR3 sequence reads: CASRDLLYNEQFF. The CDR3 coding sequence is TGTGCCAGCCGGGACTTATTATACAATGAGCAGTTCTTC.

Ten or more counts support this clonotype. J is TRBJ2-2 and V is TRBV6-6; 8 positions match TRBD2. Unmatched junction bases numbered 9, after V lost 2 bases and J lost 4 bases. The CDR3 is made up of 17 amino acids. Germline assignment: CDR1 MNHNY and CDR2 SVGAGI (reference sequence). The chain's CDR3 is CASSYDNAGGSTGELFF. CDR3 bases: TGTGCCAGCAGTTACGATAACGCGGGGGGCTCCACCGGGGAGCTGTTTTTT.

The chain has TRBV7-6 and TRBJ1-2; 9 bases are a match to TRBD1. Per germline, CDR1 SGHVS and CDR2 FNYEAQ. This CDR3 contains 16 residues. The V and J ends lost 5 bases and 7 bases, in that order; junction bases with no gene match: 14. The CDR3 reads CASSPAIQGAYRGYTF. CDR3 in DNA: TGTGCCAGCAGCCCAGCAATACAGGGGGCGTATCGTGGCTACACCTTC.

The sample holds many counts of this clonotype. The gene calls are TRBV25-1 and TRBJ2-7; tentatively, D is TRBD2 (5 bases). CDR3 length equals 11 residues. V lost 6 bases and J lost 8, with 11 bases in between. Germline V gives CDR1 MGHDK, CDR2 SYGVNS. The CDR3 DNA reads TGTGCCAGCAGCCTCGGGGTCAAGCAGTACTTC. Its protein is CASSLGVKQYF.